The clone carrying this TCR beta chain was seen a few times. Its target is unknown. The sample belongs to a study of beta chain features in type 1 diabetes. All of the isolated RNA was reverse transcribed, so expressed TCRB transcripts were sequenced. Only in-frame clones appear in the TCRdb table, and some are missing; sequencing was by immunoSEQ multiplex PCR. The sample consists of some 700,000 clones, about an eighth of them appearing once. Whole-study results and caveats: A cDNA-based sequencing approach could over-represent cells with high TCR expression. Patients with Type 1 diabetes showed moderately but significantly shorter TCRB CDR3s in all four CD4+ subsets.

The V and J ends lost 6 bases and 5 bases respectively, with 8 bases between them. Germline lookup yields CDR1 SNHLY and CDR2 FYNNEI. The CDR3 sequence is 12 residues long. Sequencing was performed on naive CD4+ T cells from blood. The TCR originated in a man between 18 and 29 years old with type 1 diabetes. The chain links TRBV2 to TRBJ2-1; D is possibly TRBD2 (6 bases). The CDR3 bases are TGTGCCAGCAGCGGGGAGGACAATGAGCAGTTCTTC. This sequence encodes CASSGEDNEQFF.